Below are 18 T cell receptor beta chains sequenced from a single sample in a study of CD8 T cells in ankylosing spondylitis. TCRdb re-analysed the 5' RACE reads in MiXCR, keeping a single row per CDR3 protein. The sample has about 280,000 distinct CDR3 sequences; roughly 20% are singletons. Sequenced material: blood, either unsorted or a sorted T cell fraction (not recorded which). These receptors were collected from a male donor with ankylosing spondylitis or in good health (not recorded which).

There are a few counts of this clonotype. This chain joins TRBV20-1 and TRBJ1-1; no definite D call. CDR3 length: 15 residues. Germline V CDR1 and CDR2: DFQATT, SNEGSKA (reference sequence). V lost 3 bases to trimming and J lost 1 base, with 15 bases between them. CDR3 DNA sequence: TGCAGTGCTAGGCCCGCCGGTGGTGAGAACACTGAAGCTTTCTTT. It codes for CSARPAGGENTEAFF.

At least ten counts were recorded for this clonotype. The genes are TRBV5-1 and TRBJ2-3, with 9 bases lining up with TRBD1. Trimming took 2 bases from V and 1 from J; bases not matched to a gene: 2. The germline V gene has CDR1 SGHRS and CDR2 YFSETQ. This CDR3 spans 15 amino acids. CDR3 nucleotide sequence: TGCGCCAGCAGCTTACAGGGGGCTGGCACAGATACGCAGTATTTT. Protein product: CASSLQGAGTDTQYF.

This clonotype is a singleton in its sample. This chain uses TRBV20-1 with TRBJ2-3; a weak D match, TRBD2 (6 bases). Germline V gene lookup returns CDR1 DFQATT and CDR2 SNEGSKA (reference sequence). V lost 3 bases to trimming and J lost 4 bases, with 11 bases between them. The CDR3 is 13 residues long. Here the CDR3 DNA reads TGCAGTGCTAGTTCCACTAGCTCAGATACGCAGTATTTT. Translated: CSASSTSSDTQYF.

The rearrangement uses TRBV29-1 and TRBJ2-5, with D possibly TRBD2 on 5 matching bases. Trimming took off 4 bases at V and 2 bases at J, with 11 bases between the two ends. CDR1 SQVTM and CDR2 ANQGSEA come from the germline V gene. The CDR3 contains 13 residues. The CDR3 region is CSVAAALQETQYF. The CDR3 DNA sequence: TGCAGCGTTGCAGCGGCCTTACAAGAGACCCAGTACTTC.

The chain carries TRBV5-1 and TRBJ2-5; possibly TRBD2 for D (6 bases). Germline CDR1 SGHRS, CDR2 YFSETQ. Between the trimmed V and J ends, which lost 0 bases and 2 bases, there was a span of 11 bases. The length of the CDR3 is 15 residues. CDR3 loop: CASSLVPGAQETQYF. The DNA for the CDR3 is TGCGCCAGCAGCTTGGTTCCGGGAGCTCAAGAGACCCAGTACTTC.

This chain joins TRBV6-6 and TRBJ2-3; D tentatively reads TRBD1 or TRBD2 (5 bases each). This CDR3 has 13 residues. The V gene's germline CDR1 is MNHNY and CDR2 SVGAGI (reference sequence). V lost 0 bases to trimming and J lost 6 bases, with 7 bases between them. The CDR3 reads CASSYSGPDTQYF. The CDR3 DNA reads as TGTGCCAGCAGTTACTCGGGACCGGATACGCAGTATTTT.

The sample holds many counts of this clonotype. The chain has TRBV29-1 and TRBJ2-3; tentatively, D is TRBD1 or TRBD2 (5 bases each). This CDR3 region has 14 residues. The V end lost 5 bases, the J end lost 0 bases, and 12 bases lay between the germline ends. Germline assignment: CDR1 SQVTM and CDR2 ANQGSEA. CDR3 coding DNA: TGCAGCGTTCCCCGGGGCTCTAGCACAGATACGCAGTATTTT. Translating gives CSVPRGSSTDTQYF.

The chain recombines TRBV12-3 or TRBV12-4 with TRBJ1-4; D unclear. The CDR3 has 12 residues. V dropped 6 bases and J dropped 11 bases, with 13 bases sitting between them. The CDR3 is CASSPDIPKLFF. The CDR3 DNA reads as TGTGCCAGCAGCCCTGACATTCCCAAACTGTTTTTT.

This clonotype was counted between two and nine times. The chain carries TRBV12-3 or TRBV12-4 and TRBJ2-4; D may be TRBD1 (5 bases). This CDR3 spans 14 amino acids. V was clipped by 7 bases and J by 0 bases, with 10 bases between them. The CDR3 DNA reads as TGTGCCAGCACCGCAGACAGAGCCAAAAACATTCAGTACTTC. Its protein product is CASTADRAKNIQYF.

The chain joins TRBV20-1 to TRBJ2-2; perhaps TRBD1 as D (5 bases). The CDR3 has 13 amino acids. V was trimmed by 7 bases and J by 6 bases, leaving 15 bases between them. Germline assignment: CDR1 DFQATT and CDR2 SNEGSKA (reference sequence). CDR3: CSVRAEDSGELFF. The CDR3 bases are TGCAGTGTCAGGGCCGAAGATTCCGGGGAGCTGTTTTTT.

This clonotype has a handful of counts. The V call is TRBV7-2, the J call TRBJ1-5, with D perhaps matching TRBD1 (5 bases). The CDR3 runs 13 residues. V was trimmed by 5 bases and J by 10 bases, leaving 15 bases between them. CDR1 is SGHTA, CDR2 FQGNSA, per germline. CDR3 loop: CASSPETGRPQHF. For the CDR3, the DNA is TGTGCCAGCAGCCCAGAAACAGGTCGACCCCAGCATTTT.

This clonotype was counted at least ten times. This chain links TRBV29-1 with TRBJ2-3; 13 positions agree with TRBD2. Per the germline V gene, CDR1 is SQVTM and CDR2 is ANQGSEA. The V and J ends lost 1 base and 5 bases, in that order; junction bases with no gene match: 6. The CDR3 has 16 residues. CDR3 bases: TGCAGCGTTGAAGGGACTAGCGGGAGATCTGGAGATACGCAGTATTTT. It specifies CSVEGTSGRSGDTQYF.

The V gene is TRBV20-1, the J gene TRBJ2-7; no definite D call. V lost 2 bases and J lost 1, with 12 bases in between. This CDR3 has 14 amino acids. Germline values: CDR1 DFQATT, CDR2 SNEGSKA (reference sequence). The CDR3 is CSARPFSNSYEQYV. CDR3 bases: TGCAGTGCTAGACCCTTTTCCAATTCCTACGAGCAGTACGTC.

V is TRBV20-1 and J is TRBJ1-4; TRBD1 agrees at 8 bases. The CDR3 runs 13 residues. Germline CDR1 and CDR2: DFQATT and SNEGSKA (reference sequence). V was clipped by 7 bases and J by 7 bases; unmatched bases: 8. CDR3 amino acids: CSVSIGTGEKLFF. The CDR3 DNA follows: TGCAGTGTTAGCATCGGGACAGGTGAAAAACTGTTTTTT.

This clonotype was counted many times. The rearrangement uses TRBV29-1 and TRBJ2-3; D unresolved. The germline V and J ends were trimmed by 1 base and 4 bases, with 9 bases remaining between them. The CDR3 extends over 13 amino acids. Germline-derived CDR1 and CDR2 are SQVTM and ANQGSEA. CDR3 sequence reads: CSVEGEAADTQYF. DNA of the CDR3: TGCAGCGTTGAAGGAGAGGCGGCAGATACGCAGTATTTT.

The chain combines TRBV28 with TRBJ2-3, with TRBD2 matching 14 bases. CDR1 and CDR2 (germline): MDHEN, SYDVKM. This CDR3 has 19 amino acids. V trimming: 4 bases; J trimming: 2 bases; junction bases outside the gene matches: 11. The CDR3 loop reads CASSSSLGLAGGPTDTQYF. The CDR3 DNA follows: TGTGCCAGCAGTTCCTCCCTCGGACTAGCGGGGGGCCCCACAGATACGCAGTATTTT. Looking up the rest from reference TRBV28 and TRBJ2-3 gives the full variable domain: DVKVTQSSRYLVKRTGEKVFLECVQDMDHENMFWYRQDPGLGLRLIYFSYDVKMKEKGDIPEGYSVSREKKERFSLILESASTNQTSMYLCASSSSLGLAGGPTDTQYFGPGTRLTVL.

This clonotype was seen only a few times. The rearrangement links TRBV5-5 to TRBJ1-6; tentatively, D is TRBD1 (6 bases). CDR1 is SGHKS, CDR2 YYEKEE, per germline (reference sequence). V was clipped by 1 base and J by 5 bases, with 16 bases between them. The CDR3 contains 17 residues. Here the CDR3 reads CASSLSLGQRNNSPLHF. The DNA of the CDR3 is TGTGCCAGCAGCTTGTCCTTGGGACAAAGGAATAATTCACCCCTCCACTTT.

The genes are TRBV11-2 and TRBJ2-5, with D possibly being TRBD2 (6 bases). This CDR3 region has 17 residues. The V end lost 2 bases, the J end lost 1 base, and 17 bases lay between the germline ends. The germline V gene encodes CDR1 SGHAT and CDR2 FQNNGV. The CDR3 DNA reads as TGTGCCAGCAGCTTAAGGATTGCTGGCGGGGTCCAAGAGACCCAGTACTTC. It translates to CASSLRIAGGVQETQYF.